The 31 T cell receptor beta chains below were found in one sample sequenced in a study of blood T cell repertoires in COVID-19. Using immunoSEQ multiplex PCR, the repertoire was profiled, and TCRdb retains in-frame clones only, with some absent. The sample yields under 200,000 clones, around 80% seen once. The sequencing sample was made of PBMCs or T cells enriched from blood (not recorded which). These receptors originate from a man aged 45-65 years who had recovered from COVID-19.

J is TRBJ2-3 and V is TRBV5-1; 10 bases are shared with TRBD2. Trimming took 5 bases from V and 6 from J; bases not matched to a gene: 9. CDR1 and CDR2 from the germline V gene are SGHRS and YFSETQ. This CDR3 is 15 amino acids long. The CDR3 is CASRLASGGADTQYF. DNA of the CDR3: TGCGCCAGCAGACTAGCCAGCGGGGGGGCCGATACGCAGTATTTT.

The chain joins TRBV5-8 to TRBJ1-1; D might be TRBD1 (6 bases). The CDR3 length is 14 residues. Trimming took 2 bases from V and 2 from J, leaving 10 bases between them. Germline V lookup: CDR1 SGHTS, CDR2 YDEGEE. The CDR3 loop is CASSFDRLNTEAFF. In nucleotides, the CDR3 is TGTGCCAGCAGCTTCGACAGGCTTAACACTGAAGCTTTCTTT. Based on the CDR3 plus reference TRBV5-8 and TRBJ1-1, the full variable domain is EAGVTQSPTHLIKTRGQQATLRCSPISGHTSVYWYQQALGLGLQFLLWYDEGEERNRGNFPPRFSGRQFPNYSSELNVNALELEDSALYLCASSFDRLNTEAFFGQGTRLTVV.

This chain links TRBV3-1 (or the pseudogene TRBV3-2) with TRBJ1-1; 10 nucleotides match TRBD1. Germline values: CDR1 LGHDT, CDR2 YNNKEL (reference sequence). The CDR3 sequence is 16 residues long. Losses at the gene ends were 0 bases for V and 4 bases for J; bases not matched to a gene: 5. CDR3 sequence (DNA): TGTGCCAGCAGCCAAGAAACTCGGACAGGGGGCACTGAAGCTTTCTTT. It is translated as CASSQETRTGGTEAFF.

V usage is TRBV28 and J usage is TRBJ1-2; D gene uncertain. The V end was cut by 1 base, the J end by 8 bases, with 11 bases between. This CDR3 is 13 amino acids long. The germline V gene has CDR1 MDHEN and CDR2 SYDVKM. CDR3 protein: CASSLSDVRGYTF. The CDR3 nucleotides read TGTGCCAGCAGTTTATCCGACGTGAGGGGCTACACCTTC.

Concerning this clone: The sample has other DNA sequences that encode this CDR3 too. The V call is TRBV7-9, the J call TRBJ2-7; D might be TRBD2 (5 bases). Trimming cost V 4 bases and J 1 base, with 11 bases left between them. Germline V gene data show CDR1 as SEHNR and CDR2 as FQNEAQ (reference sequence). The CDR3 is made up of 14 amino acids. In nucleotides, the CDR3 is TGTGCCAGCAGCTCGTCCCGGGGATCCTACGAGCAGTACTTC. This encodes CASSSSRGSYEQYF. Filled out from reference TRBV7-9 and TRBJ2-7, the complete variable domain reads DTGVSQNPRHKITKRGQNVTFRCDPISEHNRLYWYRQTLGQGPEFLTYFQNEAQLEKSRLLSDRFSAERPKGSFSTLEIQRTEQGDSAMYLCASSSSRGSYEQYFGPGTRLTVT.

The chain recombines TRBV25-1 with TRBJ1-4; D possibly corresponds to TRBD1 (5 bases). Trimming shortened V by 1 base and J by 8 bases, and 17 bases separated the two germline ends. Per the germline V gene, CDR1 is MGHDK and CDR2 is SYGVNS. The CDR3 has 16 residues. The CDR3 protein is CASSELSAGLREKLFF. The CDR3 nucleotides are TGTGCCAGCAGTGAATTGTCGGCAGGGCTCCGGGAAAAACTGTTTTTT. Together with reference TRBV25-1 and TRBJ1-4, the CDR3 gives the full variable domain: EADIYQTPRYLVIGTGKKITLECSQTMGHDKMYWYQQDPGMELHLIHYSYGVNSTEKGDLSSESTVSRIRTEHFPLTLESARPSHTSQYLCASSELSAGLREKLFFGSGTQLSVL.

This rearrangement joins TRBV7-2 to TRBJ2-3, with D unresolved. Germline assignment: CDR1 SGHTA and CDR2 FQGNSA. Trimming left V 5 bases short and J 4 bases short, with 13 bases between. The CDR3 covers 14 residues. The CDR3 spells CASSPSGWADTQYF. Written as DNA, the CDR3 is TGTGCCAGCAGCCCCTCGGGTTGGGCAGATACGCAGTATTTT.

The V and J genes are TRBV4-3 and TRBJ2-5, with TRBD2 identical over 10 bases. With V trimmed by 1 base and J by 7 bases, 0 bases remained unmatched. This CDR3 contains 13 residues. Germline lookup yields CDR1 LGHNA and CDR2 YSLEER. The CDR3 protein is CASSQGLAGTQYF. The CDR3 nucleotides are TGCGCCAGCAGCCAAGGACTAGCGGGGACCCAGTACTTC.

The chain uses TRBV7-3 and TRBJ2-3; 8 bases align to TRBD2. Germline CDR1 is SGHTA and CDR2 is FQGTGA. This CDR3 has 16 amino acids. V lost 5 bases, J lost 0 bases, and 7 bases stayed unmatched. The CDR3: CASSHGGAGSTDTQYF. The CDR3 bases are TGTGCCAGCAGCCACGGGGGGGCCGGAAGCACAGATACGCAGTATTTT.

CDR3 sequence: CASSFSGSREKLFF. CDR3 sequence (DNA): TGTGCCAGCAGTTTCTCGGGGTCTCGCGAAAAACTGTTTTTT. The rearrangement links TRBV27 to TRBJ1-4; D remains unclear. Trimming left V 3 bases short and J 8 bases short, with 13 bases between. The CDR3 is 14 residues long. Germline-derived CDR1 and CDR2 are MNHEY and SMNVEV (reference sequence).

The chain recombines TRBV18 with TRBJ1-1; 8 nucleotides align to TRBD1. Looked up from germline, CDR1 is KGHSH and CDR2 is LQKENI. V was pared by 5 bases and J by 1 base, with 12 bases of the junction left unmatched. The CDR3 loop spans 17 amino acids. The CDR3 is CASSRAFGQGGNTEAFF. The CDR3 nucleotides read TGTGCCAGCTCAAGGGCCTTCGGACAGGGCGGGAACACTGAAGCTTTCTTT. Full variable domain (rest looked up from reference TRBV18 and TRBJ1-1): NAGVMQNPRHLVRRRGQEARLRCSPMKGHSHVYWYRQLPEEGLKFMVYLQKENIIDESGMPKERFSAEFPKEGPSILRIQQVVRGDSAAYFCASSRAFGQGGNTEAFFGQGTRLTVV.

V gene TRBV5-8 combines with J gene TRBJ1-2; 7 bases are a match to TRBD1. V dropped 3 bases and J dropped 8; count of bases not matched to a gene: 10. Germline CDR1 is SGHTS and CDR2 is YDEGEE. This CDR3 is 14 amino acids long. Here the CDR3 reads CASSYDRVAGGYTF. In DNA, the CDR3 is TGTGCCAGCAGCTACGACAGGGTTGCGGGGGGCTACACCTTC.

The rearrangement uses TRBV24-1 and TRBJ2-5, with D perhaps TRBD1 (6 bases). Germline V gene sequence: CDR1 KGHDR, CDR2 SFDVKD. The CDR3 is 17 amino acids. Trimming removed 4 bases from V and 1 base from J, with 18 bases in between. For the CDR3, the DNA is TGTGCCACCAGTGACTTCGACCCAGGGGCTCCCCAAGAGACCCAGTACTTC. Residues: CATSDFDPGAPQETQYF.

This clone appeared a single time. This chain links TRBV4-1 with TRBJ1-3, with a weak D call TRBD1 (5 bases). The CDR3 runs to 16 residues. Germline V gene lookup returns CDR1 MGHRA and CDR2 YSYEKL. Trimming shortened V by 4 bases and J by 3 bases, and 16 bases separated the two germline ends. The CDR3 DNA reads as TGCGCCAGCAGCCCTAGGGGATCCGGTAATGGAAACACCATATATTTT. It translates to CASSPRGSGNGNTIYF.

This chain uses TRBV6-5 with TRBJ2-7; D call uncertain. The CDR3 loop spans 14 amino acids. The germline V gene encodes CDR1 MNHEY and CDR2 SVGAGI. The V and J ends lost 5 bases and 3 bases respectively, with 14 bases between them. DNA for the CDR3: TGTGCCAGCAGTATCCGAATATCAGACTACGAGCAGTACTTC. This gives the protein CASSIRISDYEQYF.

V and J are TRBV9 and TRBJ2-3; D is unclear. The germline CDR1 and CDR2 sequences are SGDLS and YYNGEE. V lost 3 bases, J lost 4 bases, and 12 bases lay in between. The CDR3 totals 14 residues. The CDR3 sequence: CASSAVPGADTQYF. The CDR3, as DNA: TGTGCCAGCAGCGCCGTCCCTGGAGCAGATACGCAGTATTTT.

The chain employs TRBV3-1 (or the pseudogene TRBV3-2) and TRBJ1-4; D not resolved. Germline V CDR1 and CDR2: LGHDT, YNNKEL (reference sequence). The germline V and J ends were trimmed by 1 base and 3 bases, with 12 bases remaining between them. The CDR3 covers 16 residues. As DNA, the CDR3 is TGTGCCAGCAGCCAAGTTAAGCCGCTCGCTAATGAAAAACTGTTTTTT. Amino acids: CASSQVKPLANEKLFF.

This rearrangement joins TRBV18 to TRBJ1-1; unclear D gene. Germline V gives CDR1 KGHSH, CDR2 LQKENI. The length of the CDR3 is 16 residues. V dropped 6 bases and J dropped 0 bases, with 17 bases sitting between them. The CDR3 nucleotides are TGTGCCAGCTCCGAGACATCCCTAACCTTGAACACTGAAGCTTTCTTT. Its protein product is CASSETSLTLNTEAFF.

The V gene is TRBV25-1, the J gene TRBJ1-2, with a tentative D call TRBD1 (6 bases). The V and J ends lost 1 base and 2 bases respectively, with 17 bases between them. From germline, CDR1 is MGHDK and CDR2 SYGVNS. The CDR3 runs 17 residues. The CDR3 spells CASSESLRGGLNYGYTF. Here the CDR3 DNA reads TGTGCCAGCAGTGAATCCCTAAGGGGGGGGCTGAACTATGGCTACACCTTC.

This chain links TRBV6-6 with TRBJ2-7; maybe TRBD1 (6 bases). Germline V CDR1 and CDR2: MNHNY, SVGAGI (reference sequence). CDR3 length: 13 residues. The ends were cut back, 7 bases at V and 0 bases at J, with 10 bases in the middle. For the CDR3, the DNA is TGTGCCAGCACCAGACAGGACTCCTACGAGCAGTACTTC. Translation: CASTRQDSYEQYF.

The chain is built from TRBV27 and TRBJ2-7; 7 bases match TRBD1. CDR1 is MNHEY, CDR2 SMNVEV, per germline (reference sequence). The CDR3 has 13 amino acids. Trimming took 7 bases from V and 2 from J; bases not matched to a gene: 5. The CDR3 here is CASTRQGTYEQYF. The CDR3 coding sequence is TGTGCCAGCACTCGACAGGGCACCTACGAGCAGTACTTC.

The V and J genes are TRBV5-1 and TRBJ1-4; 11 positions agree with TRBD1. The germline V gene has CDR1 SGHRS and CDR2 YFSETQ. The CDR3 sequence is 15 residues long. V gave up 4 bases and J gave up 5 bases; unmatched junction bases: 4. This CDR3 reads CASSPGDRGNEKLFF. The DNA of the CDR3 is TGCGCCAGCAGCCCGGGGGACAGGGGGAATGAAAAACTGTTTTTT. Complete variable domain (other parts from reference TRBV5-1 and TRBJ1-4): KAGVTQTPRYLIKTRGQQVTLSCSPISGHRSVSWYQQTPGQGLQFLFEYFSETQRNKGNFPGRFSGRQFSNSRSEMNVSTLELGDSALYLCASSPGDRGNEKLFFGSGTQLSVL.

The rearrangement uses TRBV6-5 and TRBJ1-5, with a possible D match to TRBD1 (5 bases). V was trimmed by 5 bases and J by 4 bases, leaving 15 bases between them. CDR1 and CDR2 (germline): MNHEY, SVGAGI. CDR3 length: 15 residues. The DNA for the CDR3 is TGTGCCAGCAGTAGCCGGACAATAGGGAATCAGCCCCAGCATTTT. Translating it yields CASSSRTIGNQPQHF.

The chain joins TRBV6-6 to TRBJ2-5; 8 bases fit TRBD2. The germline gives CDR1 MNHNY, CDR2 SVGAGI (reference sequence). The V segment lost 4 bases and the J segment 7 bases; nucleotides outside the gene matches: 11. This CDR3 region has 15 residues. The CDR3 DNA reads TGTGCCAGCAGTTCCCTCCAGGGGACTAGGAGGACCCAGTACTTC. The encoded protein is CASSSLQGTRRTQYF.

The rearrangement links TRBV5-5 to TRBJ1-2; no clear D. The CDR3 has 14 residues. Trimming removed 0 bases at V and 2 bases at J, with 8 bases between. CDR1 SGHKS and CDR2 YYEKEE come from the germline V gene (reference sequence). The CDR3 coding sequence is TGTGCCAGCAGCTTGGCAACGGAGAACTATGGCTACACCTTC. It specifies CASSLATENYGYTF.

The genes are TRBV4-1 and TRBJ1-1; maybe TRBD1 (5 bases). V lost 2 bases and J 5 bases, leaving 12 bases between the germline ends. The germline V gene has CDR1 MGHRA and CDR2 YSYEKL. The CDR3 sequence is 14 residues long. CDR3 coding DNA: TGCGCCAGCAGCCAACCAGGGATGGGGACTGAAGCTTTCTTT. Protein: CASSQPGMGTEAFF.

This sequence joins TRBV7-8 and TRBJ2-7; TRBD2 agrees at 11 bases. Looked up from germline, CDR1 is SGHVS and CDR2 is FQNEAQ. The CDR3 covers 14 residues. V lost 2 bases to trimming and J lost 6 bases; unmatched junction nucleotides: 3. The CDR3 region has the DNA TGTGCCAGCAGCTTAACTAGCGGGGGCTTCGAGCAGTACTTC. Translation: CASSLTSGGFEQYF.

The gene calls are TRBV10-1 and TRBJ2-2; D is perhaps TRBD1 (7 bases). The CDR3 covers 16 residues. V lost 0 bases and J 7 bases, leaving 15 bases between the germline ends. The germline V gene encodes CDR1 WNHNN and CDR2 SYGVQD (reference sequence). CDR3 in DNA: TGCGCCAGCAGTGAGTCGACAGGGCGGGACATCGGGGAGCTGTTTTTT. It specifies CASSESTGRDIGELFF.

The chain employs TRBV7-6 and TRBJ1-4; TRBD1 matches 8 bases. The V and J ends lost 1 base and 3 bases, in that order; junction bases with no gene match: 4. Germline V lookup: CDR1 SGHVS, CDR2 FNYEAQ. The CDR3 is 16 residues long. In DNA, the CDR3 is TGTGCCAGCAGCTTAGGGGACAGGACTCCTAATGAAAAACTGTTTTTT. Encoded protein: CASSLGDRTPNEKLFF.

This clone has just a few counts. V usage is TRBV13 and J usage is TRBJ1-2; TRBD1 is a possible D gene (5 bases). Germline V gene lookup returns CDR1 PRHDT and CDR2 FYEKMQ (reference sequence). Trimming removed 2 bases from V and 4 bases from J, with 17 bases in between. CDR3 length: 16 residues. The CDR3 region is CASSLPDTRATYGYTF. The DNA for the CDR3 is TGTGCCAGCAGCTTACCCGACACCAGGGCCACCTATGGCTACACCTTC.

The chain links TRBV24-1 to TRBJ2-2, with 12 bases aligning to TRBD1. The CDR3 length is 15 residues. V shed 5 bases and J 6 bases; nucleotides not matched to a gene: 3. In germline, CDR1 is KGHDR, CDR2 SFDVKD. The CDR3 DNA follows: TGTGCCACCAGTGTCGGGACAGGGGGCCCCGGGGAGCTGTTTTTT. This gives the protein CATSVGTGGPGELFF.